This T cell receptor beta chain was identified in a study of T-cell reconstitution after alpha-beta-depleted transplantation in children. Germline V gene data show CDR1 as KGHSH and CDR2 as LQKENI. The J segment lost 4 bases and the V segment lost 0 bases, leaving 10 bases of the junction unmatched. CDR3 length equals 18 residues. General study results and limits: Several patients had high TCRbeta diversity at day 60; it came from surviving recipient T cells and thymic progenitors. Approximately two months post-transplant, alpha-beta T cells reportedly originated from several hundred expanded graft clones. Newly generated T cells supplied most T-cell counts and diversity one year post-transplant.

This clonotype was counted at least ten times. Antigen: not known. Unique molecular identifiers were incorporated when the TCRbeta library was constructed. TCRdb redid the calling of the PCR reads with MiXCR, one entry per CDR3 protein. The sample lists over 85,000 distinct CDR3 sequences; around 6.1% were seen once. The sequence was obtained from a female patient between 2 and 15 years old who had a stem cell transplant for Fanconi anemia, so the T cells may come from the graft donor. The chain uses TRBV18 and TRBJ2-1; 9 bases fit TRBD2. The material was PBMCs, mostly from graft donor cells, obtained 60 days after TCRalphabeta/CD19-depleted stem cell transplant. As DNA, the CDR3 is TGTGCCAGCTCACCACCAATAATGTTAGCGGGAGTTTACAATGAGCAGTTCTTC. It codes for CASSPPIMLAGVYNEQFF.